This T cell receptor (beta chain) was recorded in a study of technical replicates of blood from a few donors. Germline V lookup: CDR1 SGHRS, CDR2 YFSETQ. The length of the CDR3 is 12 residues. V was cut by 0 bases and J by 5 bases, with 6 bases left in between. Generated by immunoSEQ multiplex PCR, the TCRdb table keeps only in-frame clones and is missing some. The data hold 100,000 or so clones, with just over 95% observed a single time. The J gene is TRBJ2-7, the V gene TRBV5-1; no reliable D call. The source is a human donor in good health. Sequencing used T cells isolated from PBMCs. The CDR3, as DNA: TGCGCCAGCAGCTTGGCCCAGAACGAGCAGTACTTC. Residues: CASSLAQNEQYF.